This T cell receptor beta chain stems from a study of blood T cell repertoires in COVID-19. TCRdb keeps only in-frame clones here, not all; method: immunoSEQ multiplex PCR. Here the sample spans about 120,000 clones, 88% being singletons. This CDR3 is 21 amino acids long. Germline CDR1 is SGDLS and CDR2 is YYNGEE. With V trimmed by 3 bases and J by 4 bases, 20 bases remained unmatched. The TCR originated in a woman between 50 and 59 years old with acute or convalescent COVID-19. The gene calls are TRBV9 and TRBJ2-2, with 11 bases identical to TRBD1. Specimen: peripheral blood. This CDR3 reads CASSAWSWTGGSGWITGELFF. The DNA for the CDR3 is TGTGCCAGCAGCGCATGGTCCTGGACAGGGGGCTCGGGTTGGATCACCGGGGAGCTGTTTTTT.